Given below is one T cell receptor (beta chain) in context. The sample belongs to a study of neoadjuvant anti-PD-1 for oral cavity cancer. Looking at the study overall: Most patients had three to four biweekly doses of 3 mg/kg nivolumab before resection.

PBMC libraries mostly used roughly 480 ng of input genomic DNA, with six replicates per sample. Assay used: immunoSEQ multiplex PCR; TCRdb lists only in-frame clones, some missing. The table lists roughly 13,000 clones, 55% to 80% of them singletons. V lost 1 base and J 2 bases, leaving 18 bases between the germline ends. The CDR3 runs to 17 residues. The germline V gene has CDR1 SEHNR and CDR2 FQNEAQ (reference sequence). This receptor was identified in a person aged 40 to 85 with oral cavity squamous cell carcinoma. This sample comprised PBMCs, obtained before nivolumab (anti-PD-1) treatment. This chain connects TRBV7-9 to TRBJ2-7; D possibly corresponds to TRBD2 (6 bases). The CDR3 sequence is CASSLVGRQDPAYEQYF. For the CDR3, the DNA is TGTGCCAGCAGCTTAGTAGGGAGGCAGGACCCGGCCTACGAGCAGTACTTC.